This T cell receptor beta chain was identified in a study of tumor-infiltrating lymphocytes in localized non-small cell lung cancer (dated by TCRdb to 2020 to 2023). Some background on the complete study: Patients whose samples were collected after neoadjuvant chemotherapy, as well as both smokers and never-smokers and several histologies, were included in the cohort. From each patient came resected tumor tissue plus uninvolved lung tissue from that same patient, and the uninvolved lung tissue was described as non-adjacent to the tumor. TCR sequencing was one of several integrated assays, alongside flow cytometry, multiplex immunofluorescence, RNA-seq, exome sequencing and proteomics, applied to the same patients. The overall ICON cohort was composed of around 150 surgical patients with localized non-small cell lung cancer whose tumors were resected. A total of fewer than 65 patients were included in the paired tumor versus uninvolved lung comparison of immunoSEQ T-cell fraction.

The germline V gene provides CDR1 SGDLS and CDR2 YYNGEE. V is trimmed back by 0 bases and J by 4 bases, and the junction contains 7 bases that no gene match accounts for. From its cysteine to its phenylalanine, the CDR3 spans 16 amino acids. Only the CDR3 DNA stays, 48 bases, in frame from base 1. In regard to this clone: The specificity of this receptor is unknown. Within one base of it there is no much larger clone, and no base qualities were kept.

The first patient joined ICON in the first half of 2016, and enrollment wrapped up when the last patient was enrolled in late 2018. From a subcohort of about 80 patients, fresh tumor and matched uninvolved tissue were collected for in-depth immune analyses, including TCR sequencing. No cell sorting was done, and TCR sequencing was instead run on DNA isolated from bulk tissue. The immunoSEQ assay used for TCR sequencing gave the T-cell fraction in both tumor and uninvolved lung tissue. The original pipeline was this. For survival analysis, patients were divided into high (upper tertile) and low (lower two tertiles) T-cell fraction groups, which were compared by log-rank test. A signed-rank test was used to test differences in T-cell fraction between paired tumor and uninvolved lung samples. TCRdb holds this immuneACCESS table with in-frame rearrangements only. Some clones are missing; in checked studies, unresolved V genes explain under half, and the rest has no known cause. V and J calls and clone size are copied from that table; D and trimming were computed from the DNA. The sample table holds about 16,000 clones, of which 55% to 80% were seen once. Together, the top ten hold about 4.3% of the sample.

Study-wide findings and limitations: Consistent with immunofluorescence CD3 counts, TCRbeta sequencing supported greater T cell infiltration in tumors than in uninvolved lung tissue. No difference in TCR-derived T-cell fraction was observed between the flow cytometry-defined immunotypes IM1 (good prognosis) and IM2 (poor prognosis). Since assay coverage differed from patient to patient depending on how much tissue was available, TCR sequencing was done for only a subset of the cohort. Different pieces of the same tissue were used for different assays, so technical variation could not be separated from intratumor heterogeneity. No association of tumor T-cell fraction from TCR sequencing with recurrence-free survival was found (p = 0.61).

The V gene is TRBV9 and the J gene is TRBJ2-1, and TRBD2 matches 7 of the central bases. This receptor was obtained from a human donor with non-small cell lung cancer. The specimen sequenced was lung tumor tissue. The encoded CDR3 is CASSVDVGGRYNEQFF. In nucleotide form, the sequence is TGTGCCAGCAGCGTAGATGTGGGAGGGAGGTACAATGAGCAGTTCTTC.